This T cell receptor beta chain was captured in a study of CD4 T cells in relation to SARS-CoV-2 and coronaviruses. General observations from the study: Compared with monoreactive clones, crossreactive clones showed significantly weaker SARS-CoV-2 expansion.

From germline, CDR1 is DFQATT and CDR2 SNEGSKA (reference sequence). There are 12 residues in the CDR3. V was shortened by 3 bases and J by 3 bases, with 9 bases between the two germline ends. The method was immunoSEQ multiplex PCR; TCRdb's version includes in-frame clones alone and lacks a portion of them. Among around 25,000 clones listed, around 76% were seen once. CD4+ T cells from unexposed donors were obtained before the COVID-19 pandemic (2011-2018). CD4+ T cells were isolated from the cells after more than nine days of culture. As cell numbers allowed, unexposed-donor CD4+ T cells faced SARS-CoV-2 S/N and four cold-coronavirus spikes. Regarding this clone: As yet, its antigen is unknown.

The chain employs TRBV20-1 and TRBJ2-7, with TRBD1 as a possible D gene (5 bases). What was sequenced was CD4+ T cells from PBMCs, cultured in vitro. The clonotype was recovered from a human donor in good health. Here the CDR3 reads CSASQGNYEQYF. DNA of the CDR3: TGCAGTGCTAGTCAGGGCAACTACGAGCAGTACTTC.